These T cell receptor beta chains were read from a single sample in a study of OX40 agonist ivuxolimab in advanced cancers. Repertoires were generated with immunoSEQ multiplex PCR, while TCRdb's copy carries only in-frame clones and drops some. The repertoire holds over 75,000 clones, with roughly 90% as singletons. The sample here was CD4+ or CD8+ T cells sorted from blood, taken in a trial of the OX40 agonist ivuxolimab. All receptors derive from an adult with an advanced solid tumor such as melanoma, head and neck, liver or kidney cancer. Both conserved end residues are part of each CDR3. The D gene is left open where the match is weak. The size of a clone is reported for some rows only, either as once, few or many, or as a class for expanded clones.

v_gene: TRBV7-2
j_gene: TRBJ2-5
d_gene: NA
abundance: NA
CDR3nt: TGTGCCAGCAGCTTAGGGACCGCCGGGGGTGAGACCCAGTACTTC
CDR3aa: CASSLGTAGGETQYF

v_gene: TRBV4-3
j_gene: TRBJ2-6
d_gene: NA
abundance: NA
CDR3nt: TGCGCCAGCAGCCGAGGTCCGCTGAGCTCTGGGGCCAACGTCCTGACTTTC
CDR3aa: CASSRGPLSSGANVLTF

v_gene: TRBV5-1
j_gene: TRBJ1-4
d_gene: NA
abundance: NA
CDR3nt: TGCGCCAGCAGCTTAGAGGCAGGGCCTAATGAAAAACTGTTTTTT
CDR3aa: CASSLEAGPNEKLFF

v_gene: TRBV7-2
j_gene: TRBJ2-7
d_gene: NA
abundance: NA
CDR3nt: TGTGCCAGCACCCCAGTGACGGGGGACTACGAGCAGTACTTC
CDR3aa: CASTPVTGDYEQYF

v_gene: TRBV6-5
j_gene: TRBJ1-1
d_gene: TRBD1
abundance: NA
CDR3nt: TGTGCCAGCAGTGACAGGGTTGGAGGCACTGAAGCTTTCTTT
CDR3aa: CASSDRVGGTEAFF

v_gene: TRBV18
j_gene: TRBJ2-5
d_gene: NA
abundance: NA
CDR3nt: TGTGCCAGCTCACCATACCAAGAGACCCAGTACTTC
CDR3aa: CASSPYQETQYF

v_gene: TRBV7-8
j_gene: TRBJ2-1
d_gene: NA
abundance: once
CDR3nt: TGTGCCAGCAGCTTAGGGAGATCCAATGAGCAGTTCTTC
CDR3aa: CASSLGRSNEQFF

v_gene: TRBV5-8
j_gene: TRBJ2-3
d_gene: NA
abundance: NA
CDR3nt: TGTGCCAGCAGCTTGCAGCTCACAGATACGCAGTATTTT
CDR3aa: CASSLQLTDTQYF

v_gene: TRBV19
j_gene: TRBJ2-1
d_gene: TRBD2
abundance: NA
CDR3nt: TGTGCCAGTAGTCCGACTAGCGGTGAGCAGTTCTTC
CDR3aa: CASSPTSGEQFF

v_gene: TRBV6-5
j_gene: TRBJ2-2
d_gene: NA
abundance: NA
CDR3nt: TGTGCCACCCGTTTGAGTACGGCGGGTTGGGGGGAGCTGTTTTTT
CDR3aa: CATRLSTAGWGELFF

v_gene: TRBV30
j_gene: TRBJ1-5
d_gene: NA
abundance: NA
CDR3nt: TGTGCCTGGATACAGGCTTGGCAGCCCCAGCATTTT
CDR3aa: CAWIQAWQPQHF